Below, 16 T cell receptor beta chains from the same sample are listed, as sequenced in a study of blood T cell repertoires in COVID-19. Repertoires were generated with immunoSEQ multiplex PCR, while TCRdb's copy carries only in-frame clones and drops some. The profile covers roughly 220,000 clones, with 86% appearing a single time and roughly 10% taken by the ten largest. The specimen sequenced was peripheral blood. The origin of the receptors is a woman aged 45-60 years with COVID-19, enrolled during active disease.

The rearrangement uses TRBV19 and TRBJ1-2; D not certain. Deletions cut 1 base from V and 0 bases from J, with 6 bases between. From germline, CDR1 is LNHDA and CDR2 SQIVND (reference sequence). The CDR3 length is 14 residues. The CDR3 DNA reads as TGTGCCAGTAGTATAGCTGGAGCTAACTATGGCTACACCTTC. Protein sequence: CASSIAGANYGYTF.

The chain has TRBV6-5 and TRBJ1-2; D perhaps matches TRBD1 (5 bases). Trimming took off 10 bases at V and 4 bases at J, with 13 bases between the two ends. The V gene's germline CDR1 is MNHEY and CDR2 SVGAGI. The CDR3 length is 12 residues. CDR3 sequence (DNA): TGTGCCACTGGAGACAGCATCTATGGCTACACCTTC. The encoded protein is CATGDSIYGYTF.

The V and J genes are TRBV5-4 and TRBJ1-1; D might be TRBD1 (6 bases). V dropped 4 bases and J dropped 4 bases, with 14 bases sitting between them. This CDR3 contains 14 residues. Germline V gives CDR1 SGHNT, CDR2 YYREEE (reference sequence). DNA of the CDR3: TGTGCCAGCAGCCCCCAGGGGAAAAGCACTGAAGCTTTCTTT. Translating gives CASSPQGKSTEAFF.

The genes are TRBV5-6 and TRBJ2-5; TRBD2 matches at 9 bases. Per the germline V gene, CDR1 is SGHDT and CDR2 is YYEEEE. Trimming took 3 bases from V and 6 from J; bases not matched to a gene: 3. This CDR3 comprises 13 residues. The CDR3 reads CASSWRGGQTQYF. The DNA of the CDR3 is TGTGCCAGCAGCTGGCGGGGGGGCCAGACCCAGTACTTC.

The V call is TRBV4-1, the J call TRBJ2-3, with 7 bases fitting TRBD2. CDR1 MGHRA and CDR2 YSYEKL come from the germline V gene. The J segment lost 0 bases and the V segment lost 4 bases, leaving 4 bases of the junction unmatched. This CDR3 spans 15 amino acids. CDR3 in amino acids: CASSRGEGSTDTQYF. Written as DNA, the CDR3 is TGCGCCAGCAGCCGCGGGGAGGGTAGCACAGATACGCAGTATTTT.

This clone was observed once. The chain's CDR3 is CAWSAAGRRDTQYF. DNA of the CDR3: TGTGCCTGGAGTGCGGCCGGGAGGCGGGATACGCAGTATTTT. This chain links TRBV30 with TRBJ2-3, with 7 bases lining up with TRBD2. Germline assignment: CDR1 GTSNPN and CDR2 SVGIG (reference sequence). The V segment lost 1 base and the J segment 6 bases; nucleotides outside the gene matches: 7. CDR3 size: 14 residues.

V usage is TRBV7-6 and J usage is TRBJ2-5; 8 positions match TRBD2. CDR1 SGHVS and CDR2 FNYEAQ come from the germline V gene. V was pared by 2 bases and J by 5 bases, with 10 bases of the junction left unmatched. CDR3 length: 16 amino acids. CDR3 sequence reads: CASSLLERGRGETQYF. The CDR3 DNA sequence: TGTGCCAGCAGCTTACTCGAGCGGGGGCGTGGGGAGACCCAGTACTTC.

The rearrangement uses TRBV6-5 and TRBJ2-1; the match to TRBD1 covers 7 bases. The CDR3 loop spans 14 amino acids. With V trimmed by 7 bases and J by 9 bases, 12 bases remained unmatched. Germline V gives CDR1 MNHEY, CDR2 SVGAGI. The CDR3 loop reads CASTSLLTGREQFF. Written as DNA, the CDR3 is TGTGCCAGCACCTCCCTTCTGACAGGGCGTGAGCAGTTCTTC.

This clone is a singleton in its sample. The V gene is TRBV5-6, the J gene TRBJ2-1, with 8 bases matching TRBD2. The CDR3 spans 13 residues. The junction had 4 bases not matched to a gene; V was cut back by 2 bases and J by 9 bases. Germline CDR1 SGHDT, CDR2 YYEEEE. In DNA form, the CDR3 reads TGTGCCAGCAGCTTCGGGACTAGAGGTGAGCAGTTCTTC. Translated, it gives CASSFGTRGEQFF.

The rearrangement links TRBV25-1 to TRBJ1-1, with D perhaps TRBD1 (5 bases). The CDR3 is 14 amino acids. CDR1 MGHDK and CDR2 SYGVNS come from the germline V gene. The V gene lost 3 bases and the J gene lost 0 bases, with 8 bases spanning the gap. The CDR3 coding sequence is TGTGCCAGCAGTGAGGGACTGATGAACACTGAAGCTTTCTTT. Translating gives CASSEGLMNTEAFF.

This sequence joins TRBV4-3 and TRBJ1-2; weak D call: TRBD1 (5 bases). Trimming left V 0 bases short and J 5 bases short, with 10 bases between. Germline V gene data show CDR1 as LGHNA and CDR2 as YSLEER. The CDR3 loop spans 14 amino acids. The CDR3 reads CASSQDIQEYGYTF. CDR3 in DNA: TGCGCCAGCAGCCAAGATATACAGGAGTATGGCTACACCTTC.

J is TRBJ2-3 and V is TRBV6-4; the match to TRBD2 covers 7 bases. After removal of 0 bases from V and 2 bases from J, the junction contained 5 bases not matched to a gene. Germline CDR1 reads MRHNA; CDR2 reads SNTAGT. The CDR3 extends over 16 amino acids. The CDR3 sequence: CASSDSGGGPTDTQYF. The CDR3 DNA follows: TGTGCCAGCAGTGACTCAGGCGGGGGACCCACAGATACGCAGTATTTT.

The chain is built from TRBV7-9 and TRBJ1-2, with D possibly TRBD1 on 5 matching bases. V was clipped by 3 bases and J by 8 bases, with 13 bases between them. This CDR3 has 13 amino acids. Germline lookup yields CDR1 SEHNR and CDR2 FQNEAQ (reference sequence). The CDR3 region is CASSFTGSWGYTF. CDR3 in DNA: TGTGCCAGCAGCTTTACAGGTTCCTGGGGCTACACCTTC.

CDR3 in amino acids: CASSYGGARVGQYV. CDR3 coding DNA: TGTGCCAGCAGTTACGGGGGGGCGCGTGTAGGGCAGTACGTC. This sequence joins TRBV6-2 or TRBV6-3 and TRBJ2-7; tentative D call: TRBD2 (7 bases). The CDR3 totals 14 residues. V was trimmed by 2 bases and J by 9 bases, leaving 17 bases between them. Per the germline V gene, CDR1 is MNHEY and CDR2 is SVGEGT.

CDR3 coding DNA: TGTGCCAGCAGCAAACAGGGGAGCTCTGGGGCCAACGTCCTGACTTTC. The encoded protein is CASSKQGSSGANVLTF. This chain joins TRBV3-1 (or the pseudogene TRBV3-2) and TRBJ2-6, with 7 nucleotides matching TRBD1. The CDR3 runs 16 residues. CDR1 is LGHDT and CDR2 is YNNKEL in the germline V gene (reference sequence). Losses at the gene ends were 5 bases for V and 0 bases for J; bases not matched to a gene: 4.

The chain is built from TRBV6-4 and TRBJ1-5; TRBD1 aligns across 9 bases. The CDR3 runs 14 residues. In germline, CDR1 is MRHNA, CDR2 SNTAGT. Trimming took 6 bases from V and 6 from J; bases not matched to a gene: 6. CDR3 DNA sequence: TGTGCCAGCAGCAGTACAGGGGGCTCTCAGCCCCAGCATTTT. Residues: CASSSTGGSQPQHF.